Included here is one TCR beta chain sequence, with context. The antigen is undetermined. The sample belongs to a study of glioma-infiltrating T cells after dendritic cell vaccination. Study-level information: At biweekly intervals, patients got three intradermal dendritic cell vaccine injections. Study observations and caveats: Only a small number of patients had complete blood and tumor samples.

Amplification used 60 V beta primers and 13 J beta primers. Sequencing used immunoSEQ multiplex PCR; TCRdb keeps in-frame clones, though not all of them. In the table there are roughly 70,000 clones, more than 65% of which are singletons. Only patients with spare fresh-frozen tumor and over two years of follow-up were included. The receptor was derived from a human donor with glioblastoma. This specimen consisted of blood, obtained before dendritic cell vaccination.

This CDR3 is CAIRSGGYNEQFF. The DNA of the CDR3 is TGTGCCATCAGGTCCGGGGGTTACAATGAGCAGTTCTTC. The chain links TRBV10-3 to TRBJ2-1; maybe TRBD2 (6 bases). Between the trimmed V and J ends, which lost 6 bases and 4 bases, there was a span of 10 bases. The CDR3 covers 13 residues. CDR1 and CDR2 (germline): ENHRY, SYGVKD.